Listed here are 19 T cell receptor beta chains from one sample, sequenced in a study of blood T cell repertoires in COVID-19. Assay: immunoSEQ multiplex PCR; the TCRdb copy retains only in-frame clones and omits some. The sample has some 83,000 clones, 82% seen once. Material for sequencing was peripheral blood. The receptors derive from a human donor in a cohort sampled during active COVID-19.

The V and J genes are TRBV11-2 and TRBJ1-6, with D possibly TRBD1 on 6 matching bases. The CDR3 runs to 15 residues. Germline loops: CDR1 SGHAT, CDR2 FQNNGV. V lost 4 bases and J lost 7, with 14 bases in between. Here the CDR3 reads CASSSGTRTNSPLHF. The CDR3 DNA is TGTGCCAGCAGCTCCGGGACACGGACCAATTCACCCCTCCACTTT. Together with reference TRBV11-2 and TRBJ1-6, the CDR3 gives the full variable domain: EAGVAQSPRYKIIEKRQSVAFWCNPISGHATLYWYQQILGQGPKLLIQFQNNGVVDDSQLPKDRFSAERLKGVDSTLKIQPAKLEDSAVYLCASSSGTRTNSPLHFGNGTRLTVT.

This clone has at least ten counts. The gene calls are TRBV5-6 and TRBJ2-4, with D perhaps matching TRBD2 (6 bases). Germline values: CDR1 SGHDT, CDR2 YYEEEE. CDR3 length: 14 residues. V lost 4 bases and J 5 bases, leaving 13 bases between the germline ends. CDR3 DNA: TGTGCCAGCAGCAGGAGGGGTGTCGAAAACATTCAGTACTTC. It codes for CASSRRGVENIQYF. The full variable domain, completed using reference TRBV5-6 and TRBJ2-4, is DAGVTQSPTHLIKTRGQQVTLRCSPKSGHDTVSWYQQALGQGPQFIFQYYEEEERQRGNFPDRFSGHQFPNYSSELNVNALLLGDSALYLCASSRRGVENIQYFGAGTRLSVL.

V is TRBV5-1 and J is TRBJ2-5; unclear D gene. Between the trimmed V and J ends, which lost 2 bases and 5 bases, there was a span of 13 bases. In germline, CDR1 is SGHRS, CDR2 YFSETQ. The CDR3 has 14 amino acids. DNA for the CDR3: TGCGCCAGCAGCTTAGGCTCAGGTTTTGAGACCCAGTACTTC. It specifies CASSLGSGFETQYF.

The chain uses TRBV19 and TRBJ2-2; D possibly corresponds to TRBD1 (5 bases). The V end lost 3 bases, the J end lost 0 bases, and 8 bases lay between the germline ends. The CDR3 runs to 15 residues. Germline V gives CDR1 LNHDA, CDR2 SQIVND (reference sequence). CDR3 sequence reads: CASSIRTTNTGELFF. The DNA of the CDR3 is TGTGCCAGTAGTATTAGGACAACGAACACCGGGGAGCTGTTTTTT.

The CDR3 bases are TGTGCCAGTAGTATAAGTGGGAGGAATGAGCAGTTCTTC. Translation: CASSISGRNEQFF. This chain uses TRBV19 with TRBJ2-1; D may be TRBD2 (6 bases). Germline assignment: CDR1 LNHDA and CDR2 SQIVND (reference sequence). The CDR3 runs to 13 residues. Deletions cut 2 bases from V and 7 bases from J, with 9 bases between.

This clone was found many times. V and J are TRBV6-5 and TRBJ2-7; 10 positions match TRBD1. From germline, CDR1 is MNHEY and CDR2 SVGAGI. J was trimmed by 4 bases and V by 8 bases; bases with no gene match: 5. This CDR3 has 13 residues. CDR3 bases: TGTGCCAGCGTCTGGGGACAGGGGTACGAGCAGTACTTC. It is translated as CASVWGQGYEQYF.

This clone was detected a few times. The V gene is TRBV6-6, the J gene TRBJ2-1; D gene ambiguous. This CDR3 has 11 residues. Trimming shortened V by 5 bases and J by 15 bases, and 14 bases separated the two germline ends. Germline CDR1 is MNHNY and CDR2 is SVGAGI (reference sequence). Here the CDR3 DNA reads TGTGCCAGCAGTCCTGCATATGTTAGGTTCTTC. The encoded protein is CASSPAYVRFF.

The gene calls are TRBV15 and TRBJ1-4, with D perhaps TRBD1 (6 bases). CDR1 is LNHNV and CDR2 is YYDKDF in the germline V gene (reference sequence). The CDR3 is 15 amino acids. The V end lost 0 bases, the J end lost 3 bases, and 8 bases lay between the germline ends. The CDR3 loop reads CATSREDRPNEKLFF. The DNA of the CDR3 is TGTGCCACCAGCAGAGAGGACAGACCTAATGAAAAACTGTTTTTT. The whole variable domain, remainder taken from reference TRBV15 and TRBJ1-4, is DAMVIQNPRYQVTQFGKPVTLSCSQTLNHNVMYWYQQKSSQAPKLLFHYYDKDFNNEADTPDNFQSRRPNTSFCFLDIRSPGLGDTAMYLCATSREDRPNEKLFFGSGTQLSVL.

V and J are TRBV2 and TRBJ1-4; 7 bases line up with TRBD1. CDR3 size: 13 residues. Per the germline V gene, CDR1 is SNHLY and CDR2 is FYNNEI. Losses at the gene ends were 3 bases for V and 8 bases for J; bases not matched to a gene: 3. The CDR3 sequence: CASSEGRGEKLFF. The CDR3 region has the DNA TGTGCCAGCAGTGAGGGCAGGGGGGAAAAACTGTTTTTT.

There are many counts of this clone. The rearrangement links TRBV5-5 to TRBJ2-7, with TRBD1 identical over 9 bases. Germline trimming cut 5 bases from V and 6 bases from J; bases unmatched to any gene: 6. This CDR3 is built from 13 residues. Germline lookup yields CDR1 SGHKS and CDR2 YYEKEE (reference sequence). CDR3 residues: CASSMGQGGEQYF. The CDR3 region has the DNA TGTGCCAGCAGTATGGGACAGGGTGGCGAGCAGTACTTC.

The V gene is TRBV10-3, the J gene TRBJ2-7; 7 nucleotides align to TRBD1. V trimming: 2 bases; J trimming: 6 bases; junction bases outside the gene matches: 7. The germline V gene has CDR1 ENHRY and CDR2 SYGVKD. The CDR3 has 14 residues. The CDR3 nucleotides are TGTGCCATCAGTGAGATCGACAGGGCGGGCGAGCAGTACTTC. Its translation: CAISEIDRAGEQYF.

This sequence joins TRBV7-8 and TRBJ1-2; TRBD1 is a possible D gene (6 bases). Germline CDR1 reads SGHVS; CDR2 reads FQNEAQ. There are 13 residues in the CDR3. The V and J ends lost 1 base and 13 bases respectively, with 16 bases between them. This CDR3 is CASSLEGVLTLTF. CDR3 DNA: TGTGCCAGCAGCTTAGAGGGGGTCCTTACGCTCACCTTC. The variable domain in full, with the rest retrieved from reference TRBV7-8 and TRBJ1-2, is GAGVSQSPRYKVAKRGQDVALRCDPISGHVSLFWYQQALGQGPEFLTYFQNEAQLDKSGLPSDRFFAERPEGSVSTLKIQRTQQEDSAVYLCASSLEGVLTLTFGSGTRLTVV.

Notes on this clone: Distinct nucleotide sequences in the sample also encode this CDR3. This chain links TRBV15 with TRBJ2-5, with unresolved D. The V gene lost 0 bases and the J gene lost 5 bases, with 7 bases spanning the gap. Germline CDR1 is LNHNV and CDR2 is YYDKDF (reference sequence). The CDR3 consists of 13 residues. CDR3 region: CATSRDFGETQYF. The CDR3 DNA reads as TGTGCCACCAGCAGAGATTTCGGGGAGACCCAGTACTTC.

The chain employs TRBV5-8 and TRBJ1-5, with TRBD1 matching over 8 bases. CDR1 is SGHTS, CDR2 YDEGEE, per germline. The CDR3 is made up of 16 amino acids. After removal of 4 bases from V and 4 bases from J, the junction contained 10 bases not matched to a gene. CDR3 nucleotide sequence: TGTGCCAGCAGCCCCAGTCGGACAGGGTTTAATCAGCCCCAGCATTTT. This encodes CASSPSRTGFNQPQHF. Full variable domain (missing parts from reference TRBV5-8 and TRBJ1-5): EAGVTQSPTHLIKTRGQQATLRCSPISGHTSVYWYQQALGLGLQFLLWYDEGEERNRGNFPPRFSGRQFPNYSSELNVNALELEDSALYLCASSPSRTGFNQPQHFGDGTRLSIL.

This clone has just a few counts. The rearrangement links TRBV7-9 to TRBJ2-7; D call uncertain. Trimming removed 5 bases at V and 2 bases at J, with 7 bases between. Germline V gene lookup returns CDR1 SEHNR and CDR2 FQNEAQ (reference sequence). The CDR3 consists of 12 residues. For the CDR3, the DNA is TGTGCCAGCAGCCCCCGTCCCTACGAGCAGTACTTC. This translates into CASSPRPYEQYF.

The sample holds a few counts of this clone. This rearrangement joins TRBV6-5 to TRBJ2-5, with 10 bases lining up with TRBD1. Germline V lookup: CDR1 MNHEY, CDR2 SVGAGI. The CDR3 totals 13 residues. Germline trimming cut 11 bases from V and 4 bases from J; bases unmatched to any gene: 7. The chain's CDR3 is CAVTGGAGETQYF. CDR3 coding DNA: TGTGCCGTGACAGGGGGCGCGGGAGAGACCCAGTACTTC.

The CDR3 nucleotides read TGTGCCAGCAGTGATAGCGGGGGTGATAATTACAATGAGCAGTTCTTC. Translation: CASSDSGGDNYNEQFF. The chain links TRBV28 to TRBJ2-1; 9 bases map to TRBD2. The V and J ends lost 5 bases and 4 bases, in that order; junction bases with no gene match: 9. Germline CDR1 and CDR2: MDHEN and SYDVKM. The CDR3 runs 16 residues.

The rearrangement uses TRBV15 and TRBJ2-3; TRBD1 agrees at 10 bases. V lost 3 bases and J lost 3; bases outside the gene matches: 6. The germline gives CDR1 LNHNV, CDR2 YYDKDF (reference sequence). CDR3 length: 16 residues. CDR3 protein: CATSRGTGVKTDTQYF. CDR3 coding DNA: TGTGCCACCAGCAGGGGGACAGGGGTAAAAACAGATACGCAGTATTTT.

The V call is TRBV5-1, the J call TRBJ2-5; TRBD1 agrees at 9 bases. Per the germline V gene, CDR1 is SGHRS and CDR2 is YFSETQ. This CDR3 has 15 amino acids. The trim removed 4 bases at V and 1 base at J, leaving 5 bases unmatched. CDR3 DNA: TGCGCCAGCAGCCAAGGGACAGGGCCCCAAGAGACCCAGTACTTC. Its translation: CASSQGTGPQETQYF.